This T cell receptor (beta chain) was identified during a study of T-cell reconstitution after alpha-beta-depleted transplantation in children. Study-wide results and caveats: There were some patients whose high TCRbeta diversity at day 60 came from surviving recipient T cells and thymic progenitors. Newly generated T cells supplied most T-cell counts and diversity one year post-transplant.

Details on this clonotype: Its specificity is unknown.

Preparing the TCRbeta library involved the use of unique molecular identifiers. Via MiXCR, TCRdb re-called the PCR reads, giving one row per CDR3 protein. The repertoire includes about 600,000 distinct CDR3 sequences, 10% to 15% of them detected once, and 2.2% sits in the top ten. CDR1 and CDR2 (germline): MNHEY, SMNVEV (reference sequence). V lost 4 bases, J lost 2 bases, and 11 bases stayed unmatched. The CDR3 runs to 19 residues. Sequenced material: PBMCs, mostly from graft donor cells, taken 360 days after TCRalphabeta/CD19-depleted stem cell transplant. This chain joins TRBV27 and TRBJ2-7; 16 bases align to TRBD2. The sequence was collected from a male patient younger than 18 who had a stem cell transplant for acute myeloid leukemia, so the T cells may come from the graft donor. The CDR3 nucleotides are TGTGCCAGCAGTTCATCAACGGGACTAGCGGGAGGGGCCGCCTACGAGCAGTACTTC. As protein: CASSSSTGLAGGAAYEQYF.